The TCR beta chain described here comes from a study of T cells expressing NK-cell markers. Study observations and caveats: The study found dominant NKG2C+ clonotypes at about 1.0-7.0% of CD8+ T cells in several donors. HCMV specificity of the expanded NKG2C+ T cell clones was not established. In a handful of donors, dominant clonotypes made up roughly 28.3-65% of CD3+CD56-NKG2C+ cells.

The authors made TCR beta cDNA libraries by 5'RACE template switching. This switching added a universal primer site and UMIs. No DNA is given; TCRdb re-called the 5' RACE reads and lists each CDR3 protein once. This sample's table has fewer than 550,000 distinct CDR3 sequences. For this clonotype: Its antigen remains unidentified.

The sequenced sample consisted of blood T cells: a sorted CD56 or NKG2C T cell subset, CD4+ or CD8+ T cells, or bulk PBMC T cells (not recorded which). The receptor comes from a woman between 45 and 65 years old in good health.

The CDR3 region is CSARVVGAGETQYF. This sequence joins TRBV20-1 and TRBJ2-5; TCRdb reports TRBD1, a call that lacks DNA to check it against. This CDR3 region has 14 residues. The germline CDR1 and CDR2 sequences are DFQATT and SNEGSKA (reference sequence).